The clone carrying this TCR delta chain has just a few counts. TCRdb re-called the reads via CATT. The repertoire consists of about 8,500 delta-chain clones, with 3% to 4% occurring once and the leading ten covering over 15%. This sample was taken from a study of gamma-delta chains in newborns, infants, children. In the study overall: Microbial exposure reportedly drives polyclonal innate γδ T cell expansion after birth.

V gave up 0 bases and J gave up 0 bases; unmatched junction bases: 9. Germline V lookup: CDR1 GEAIGNYY, CDR2 EKD. This CDR3 comprises 20 residues. The sequenced sample was blood. The chain combines TRDV2 with TRDJ3, with 8 bases identical to TRDD3. The origin of this receptor is a child who was a newborn, infant or young child, either healthy, febrile or measles-vaccinated (not recorded which). DNA of the CDR3: TGTGCCTGTGACACCGTACTGGGGGCGCCAAGCTCCTGGGACACCCGACAGATGTTTTTC. Protein product: CACDTVLGAPSSWDTRQMFF.